The present entry profiles one T cell receptor (beta chain) with its context. Its target antigen remains unknown. Base quality data are lacking; no much larger clone is found one base away. This sample stems from a study of CD8 T cells in Susac syndrome (dated by TCRdb to the late 2010s). Study-level background: The study used repertoire sequencing to test whether antigen drove CD8+ T cell activation and differentiation in Susac syndrome.

Beyond this particular receptor, the publication reports: The number of individuals in the TCR sequencing and HLA analysis was recognized as being relatively small.

High-throughput TCR beta sequencing profiled peripheral blood CD8+ and CD4+ T cells from healthy donors, Susac syndrome patients and multiple sclerosis patients. Healthy donors were included as age- and sex-matched controls. CD8+ TEMRA cells were enriched by FACS, while bulk CD8+ and CD4+ T cells were purified by magnetic negative isolation. Blood was drawn into EDTA tubes, processed within 24 hours, and PBMCs were isolated by density gradient centrifugation. PBMCs intended for TCR sequencing were cryopreserved in liquid nitrogen and thawed later in a water bath at 37 degrees C. A purity of at least 90% was achieved for sorted or isolated CD4+, CD8+ and CD8+ TEMRA cells. RNA was extracted using the RNeasy kit, and about 0.5 to 1 ug of the RNA was reverse transcribed with random hexamers. The immunoSEQ multiplex PCR assay, which covers 54 Vbeta and 13 Jbeta segments, was used to amplify TCR beta CDR3 regions. PCR amplification bias was corrected by using a synthetic template baseline for primer optimization and computational correction. In the original analysis: Reads were annotated to V, D and J genes according to IMGT and were analyzed with immunoSEQ Analyzer, with only productive sequences retained. To calculate clonality, Shannon entropy was normalized by log2 of the number of productive unique sequences and then subtracted from one. For each patient and control, public and private clones were evaluated within the 100 most prevalent clones. Susac-specific clones were defined as absent from healthy and MS cohorts, 1052 published viral clones and other ImmuneACCESS disease sequences. The public reads were reprocessed in TCRdb via fastp at Q25 and MiXCR, keeping in-frame beta chains. CDR3 protein sequences are deduplicated, and each keeps its most common genes and DNA. TCRdb, not the authors, supplied the V and J calls. The sample table records approximately 190,000 distinct CDR3 sequences; around 93% of these occur just once. Approximately 0.1% of the sample belongs to the ten largest clones.

The source material was CD4+ T cells from PBMCs. This sequence originates from a human donor in good health.

Here the CDR3 is given as CASSPETGNYGYTF. The nucleotides are TGCGCCAGCAGCCCAGAGACAGGGAACTATGGCTACACCTTC. This sequence uses TRBV4-1 and TRBJ1-2, with 7 bases in between that match TRBD1. V is cut back by 4 bases and J by 2 bases, with 4 bases in the junction unmatched. The CDR3 covers 14 residues, taking in both the cysteine and the phenylalanine. Only the CDR3 DNA is retained, 42 bases long and in frame from the first base. CDR1 is given as MGHRA and CDR2 as YSYEKL, both from the germline V gene.